Here is one T cell receptor (beta chain) with its context. Authors' processing steps: Amplifying reference gene primers gave estimates of nucleated cell counts. Sequenced by immunoSEQ multiplex PCR; TCRdb stores in-frame clones only, minus some. V and J calls and clone size follow that table, whereas D and trimming were derived from the DNA. The repertoire consists of about 270,000 clones, with less than 90% occurring once and the leading ten covering approximately 3%. Trimming stripped 9 bases from V and 2 bases from J, with 18 bases between. Looked up from germline, CDR1 is SGHTA and CDR2 is FQGTGA. The CDR3 is 15 amino acids. Participants had their cohort set by participant-reported clinical history. Two consecutive negative NP/OP PCR tests, clearance, or resolved symptoms defined Cohort 3 recovery. This specimen belongs to a study of blood T cell repertoires in COVID-19. As for the study in general: Sources were T cells, B-cell-depleted T cells, or PBMCs; the material itself was cDNA or gDNA.

This sequence was found in a woman in her 50s who had recovered from COVID-19. This sequence joins TRBV7-3 and TRBJ2-3; D is perhaps TRBD2 (6 bases). Sequenced sample: PBMCs or T cells enriched from blood (not recorded which). CDR3: CASSPVGGLTDTQYF. The CDR3 DNA follows: TGTGCCAGTAGCCCCGTCGGGGGTCTCACAGATACGCAGTATTTT.